This TCR beta chain derives from a study of T cells in Graves' hyperthyroidism and ophthalmopathy. Looking at the study overall: The blood sample was taken at first diagnosis, before treatment began.

More than 9.5 ml fresh peripheral blood yielded the PBMCs. The CDR3 runs to 17 residues. V was trimmed by 6 bases and J by 0 bases, leaving 18 bases between them. Germline lookup yields CDR1 MNHNS and CDR2 SASEGT. Amplified TCR beta CDR3 regions came from RNA transcripts. First-round RT-PCR of the TCR CDR3 relied on the HTBI primer set. Each CDR3 protein is one row after TCRdb ran MiXCR on the multiplex PCR reads. Counted here are roughly 650,000 distinct CDR3 sequences, about a sixth occurring once; the ten biggest clones make up roughly 3.3%. The sequence derives from a woman between 35 and 50 years old with Graves' ophthalmopathy. Sequencing was done on a sample of blood. The genes are TRBV6-1 and TRBJ1-3; D is unclear. The CDR3, as DNA: TGTGCCAGCAGCAGCGAAGGTCGGATACTCTCTGGAAACACCATATATTTT. It encodes CASSSEGRILSGNTIYF.